This T cell receptor beta chain is from a study of human T cells and chemical hapten exposure. Individual cDNA molecules in this library carried unique molecular identifiers. TCRdb called the RACE reads again in MiXCR, with one record for every CDR3 protein. The sample lists about 140,000 distinct CDR3 sequences; 12% were seen once. This clonotype turned up a few times. Time point given: patch test 2, 6 weeks after DPC sensitization. Indicated treatment: therapeutic diphenylcyclopropenone sensitization with weekly scalp DPC. With 2 bases removed from V and 6 bases from J, the gap between germline ends came to 11 bases. The germline gives CDR1 KGHSH, CDR2 LQKENI. The CDR3 length is 15 residues.

The chain links TRBV18 to TRBJ1-6, with D hard to call. This clonotype was sampled from a woman in her forties or fifties with alopecia areata. Some clones in this sample may be carry-over from other donors' samples. Sample: whole blood, taken in connection with sensitization to the hapten diphenylcyclopropenone (DPC). The CDR3 sequence: CASSPVGESNSPLHF. CDR3 nucleotide sequence: TGTGCCAGCTCACCAGTCGGGGAGAGTAATTCACCCCTCCACTTT.